The T cell receptor beta chain under discussion was sequenced for a study of molecular identifiers for immune sequencing clone quantification. TCRdb called the PCR reads again in MiXCR, with one record for every CDR3 protein. The table includes 100,000 or so distinct CDR3 sequences, roughly a third detected once. Germline CDR1 and CDR2: KGHDR and SFDVKD. The CDR3 totals 13 residues. The V end was cut by 4 bases, the J end by 4 bases, with 9 bases between. Study-wide results and caveats: Clones that exceeded 20 RNA copies held over 98% of effector molecules, yet under 1% in naive cells.

Using a CD8+CD4-CCR7+CD45RA+ phenotype, naive CD8 T cells were sorted. This clonotype was seen a few times. Its antigen is not known. Sequenced: naive CD8+ T cells from blood, with Jurkat cell RNA spiked in. Noted subset: FACS-sorted CD8+CD4-CCR7+CD45RA+ naive T cells. The receptor was derived from a human donor in good health. Some libraries in this study had Jurkat cell RNA spiked in. The rearrangement links TRBV24-1 to TRBJ2-5, with a tentative D call TRBD1 (5 bases). DNA for the CDR3: TGTGCCACCAGTGAGGCTCAGGGAGAGACCCAGTACTTC. This translates into CATSEAQGETQYF.